This TCR beta chain derives from a study of blood T cell repertoires in COVID-19. Overall study: Samples representing acute and convalescent COVID-19 were sourced from the United States, Italy and Spain. T cells, B-cell-depleted T cells, or PBMCs provided the cDNA or gDNA that served as material.

One Seattle source followed patients from active infection through their disease course. This clone appeared once. In the authors' workflow: Researchers report that nucleated cell counts were estimated from reference gene primer amplification. Measured with immunoSEQ multiplex PCR; TCRdb has only the in-frame clones, and not every one. That table is the source of V, J and clone size, and D and trimming were worked out from the DNA. The table lists about 58,000 clones, around 83% of them singletons. This sequence was found in a man in his fifties with COVID-19, enrolled during active disease. Sequences were obtained from peripheral blood.

CDR3 residues: CASGVGLAGGDNEQFF. The CDR3 DNA reads as TGTGCCAGCGGAGTGGGACTAGCGGGAGGAGACAATGAGCAGTTCTTC. V gene TRBV9 combines with J gene TRBJ2-1; 15 bases map to TRBD2. Germline assignment: CDR1 SGDLS and CDR2 YYNGEE. The CDR3 sequence is 16 residues long. Trimming removed 7 bases from V and 5 bases from J; junction bases left unmatched: 7.